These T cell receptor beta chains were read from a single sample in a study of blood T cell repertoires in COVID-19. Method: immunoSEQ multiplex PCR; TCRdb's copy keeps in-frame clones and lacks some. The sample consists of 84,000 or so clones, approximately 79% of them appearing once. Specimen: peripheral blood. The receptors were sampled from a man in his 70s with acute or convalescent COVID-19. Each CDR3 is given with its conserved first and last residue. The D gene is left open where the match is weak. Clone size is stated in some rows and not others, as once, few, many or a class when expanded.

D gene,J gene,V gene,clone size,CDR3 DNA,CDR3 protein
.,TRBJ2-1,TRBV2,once,TGTGCCAGCACGGCGGGCTCCTACAATGAGCAGTTCTTC,CASTAGSYNEQFF
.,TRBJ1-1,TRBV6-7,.,TGTGCCAGCGCGGCCCCGAACACTGAAGCTTTCTTT,CASAAPNTEAFF
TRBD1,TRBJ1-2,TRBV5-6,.,TGTGCCAGCAGTTCGACAGGGAGCCCCTATGGCTACACCTTC,CASSSTGSPYGYTF
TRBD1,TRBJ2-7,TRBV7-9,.,TGTGCCAGCAGGATGGGACAGGGGGGTGAGCAGTACTTC,CASRMGQGGEQYF
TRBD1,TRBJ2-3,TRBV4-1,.,TGCGCCAGCAGCCAAAAGGACAGGGCCTACACAGATACGCAGTATTTT,CASSQKDRAYTDTQYF
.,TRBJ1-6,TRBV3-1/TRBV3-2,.,TGTGCCAGCAGCCAGCGGCGGCAGGGCGAGTCACCCCTCCACTTT,CASSQRRQGESPLHF
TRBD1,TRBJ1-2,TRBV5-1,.,TGCGCCAGCAGCCCCGGACAGGGGAACTATGGCTACACCTTC,CASSPGQGNYGYTF
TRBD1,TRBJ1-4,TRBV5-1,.,TGCGCCAGCAGCTCGGACAGGGGGCGAGTTGAAAAACTGTTTTTT,CASSSDRGRVEKLFF
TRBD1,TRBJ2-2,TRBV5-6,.,TGTGCCAGCATGGACAGGGAGATTAACACCGGGGAGCTGTTTTTT,CASMDREINTGELFF
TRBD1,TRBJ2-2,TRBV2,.,TGTGCCAGCAGGATCCGGGACAGGCGGGTCGGGGAGCTGTTTTTT,CASRIRDRRVGELFF
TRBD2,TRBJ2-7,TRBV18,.,TGTGCCAGCTCGCCTCTAGCGGGGGAAACCGGGGAGCAGTACTTC,CASSPLAGETGEQYF
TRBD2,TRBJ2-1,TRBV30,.,TGTGCCTTCTCACCTAGCGGGTACTACAATGAGCAGTTCTTC,CAFSPSGYYNEQFF
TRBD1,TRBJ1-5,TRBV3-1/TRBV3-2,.,TGTGCCAGCAGCCAGTCCGGGACAGGGAGAAATCAGCCCCAGCATTTT,CASSQSGTGRNQPQHF
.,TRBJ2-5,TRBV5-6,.,TGTGCCAGCAGCTTGGGGGGCCAAGGGTGGGAGACCCAGTACTTC,CASSLGGQGWETQYF
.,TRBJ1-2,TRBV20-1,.,TGCAGTGTACCAGGCCCTGGCTACACCTTC,CSVPGPGYTF
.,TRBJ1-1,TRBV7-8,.,TGTGCCAGCAGCTTATTCGACAGAACCATCATGAACACTGAAGCTTTCTTT,CASSLFDRTIMNTEAFF
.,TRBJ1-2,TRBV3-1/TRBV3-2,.,TGTGCCAGCAGCCACCAGACGGGAAACTATGGCTACACCTTC,CASSHQTGNYGYTF
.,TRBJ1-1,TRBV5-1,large,TGCGCCAGCAGCACCTTACAGGGCGACACTGAAGCTTTCTTT,CASSTLQGDTEAFF
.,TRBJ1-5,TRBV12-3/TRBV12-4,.,TGTGCCAGCAGTTTAGCTTCGCAGCCCCAGCATTTT,CASSLASQPQHF
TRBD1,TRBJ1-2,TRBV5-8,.,TGTGCCAGCAGCCTTAACAGGGGAGTGGCTGGCTACACCTTC,CASSLNRGVAGYTF
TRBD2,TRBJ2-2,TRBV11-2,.,TGTGCCAGCAGCTTTAGCGGGGCCACCGGGGAGCTGTTTTTT,CASSFSGATGELFF
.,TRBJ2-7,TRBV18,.,TGTGCCAGCTCGGCTGAGACAGTCTACGAGCAGTACTTC,CASSAETVYEQYF
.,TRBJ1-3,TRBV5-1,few,TGCGCCAGCAGCTTGGATTCGGTCGGAAACACCATATATTTT,CASSLDSVGNTIYF